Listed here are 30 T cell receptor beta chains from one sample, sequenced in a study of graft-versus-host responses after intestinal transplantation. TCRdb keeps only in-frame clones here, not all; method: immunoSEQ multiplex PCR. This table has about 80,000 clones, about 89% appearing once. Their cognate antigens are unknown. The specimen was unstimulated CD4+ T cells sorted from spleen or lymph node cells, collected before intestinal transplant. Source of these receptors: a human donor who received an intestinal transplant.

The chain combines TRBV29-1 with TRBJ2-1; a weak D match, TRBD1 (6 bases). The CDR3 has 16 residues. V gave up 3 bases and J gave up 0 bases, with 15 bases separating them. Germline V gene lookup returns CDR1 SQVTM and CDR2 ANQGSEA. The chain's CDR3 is CSVDGWGPSSYNEQFF. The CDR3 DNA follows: TGCAGCGTTGATGGATGGGGGCCCAGCTCCTACAATGAGCAGTTCTTC.

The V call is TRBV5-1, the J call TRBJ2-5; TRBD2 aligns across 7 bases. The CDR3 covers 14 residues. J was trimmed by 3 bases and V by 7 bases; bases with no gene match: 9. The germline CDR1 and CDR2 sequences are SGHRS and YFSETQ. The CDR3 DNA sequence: TGCGCCAGCCGTATCGGGGGGTCGGAAGAGACCCAGTACTTC. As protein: CASRIGGSEETQYF.

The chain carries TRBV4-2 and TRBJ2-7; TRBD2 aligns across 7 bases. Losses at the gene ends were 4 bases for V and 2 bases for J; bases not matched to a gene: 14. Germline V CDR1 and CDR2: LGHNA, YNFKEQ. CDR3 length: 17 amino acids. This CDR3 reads CASSLTRGAGHPYEQYF. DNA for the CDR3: TGTGCCAGCAGCCTTACAAGAGGAGCGGGGCACCCCTACGAGCAGTACTTC.

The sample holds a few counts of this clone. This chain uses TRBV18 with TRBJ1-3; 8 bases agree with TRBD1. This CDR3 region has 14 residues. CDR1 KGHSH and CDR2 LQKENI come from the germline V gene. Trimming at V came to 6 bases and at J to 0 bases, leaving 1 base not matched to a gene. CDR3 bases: TGTGCCAGCTCCGGACAGGGCTCTGGAAACACCATATATTTT. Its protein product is CASSGQGSGNTIYF.

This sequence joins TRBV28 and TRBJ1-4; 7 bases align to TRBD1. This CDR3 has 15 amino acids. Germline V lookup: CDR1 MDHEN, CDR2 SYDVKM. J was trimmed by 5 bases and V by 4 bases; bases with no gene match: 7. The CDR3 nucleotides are TGTGCCAGCAGTTCTCCACAGGGGAGGAATGAAAAACTGTTTTTT. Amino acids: CASSSPQGRNEKLFF. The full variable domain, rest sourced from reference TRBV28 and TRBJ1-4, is DVKVTQSSRYLVKRTGEKVFLECVQDMDHENMFWYRQDPGLGLRLIYFSYDVKMKEKGDIPEGYSVSREKKERFSLILESASTNQTSMYLCASSSPQGRNEKLFFGSGTQLSVL.

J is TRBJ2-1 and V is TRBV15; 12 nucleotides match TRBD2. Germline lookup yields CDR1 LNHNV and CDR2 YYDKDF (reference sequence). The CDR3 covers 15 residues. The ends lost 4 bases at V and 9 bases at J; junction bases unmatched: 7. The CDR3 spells CATSIRTSGASEQFF. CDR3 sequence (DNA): TGTGCCACCAGCATTAGGACTAGCGGGGCCAGTGAGCAGTTCTTC.

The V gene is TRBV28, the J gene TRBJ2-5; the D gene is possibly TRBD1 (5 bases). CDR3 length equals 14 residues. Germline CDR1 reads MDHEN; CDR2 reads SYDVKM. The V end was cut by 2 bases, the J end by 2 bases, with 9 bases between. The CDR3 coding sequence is TGTGCCAGCAGTTTAACGACAGTTCAAGAGACCCAGTACTTC. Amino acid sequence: CASSLTTVQETQYF.

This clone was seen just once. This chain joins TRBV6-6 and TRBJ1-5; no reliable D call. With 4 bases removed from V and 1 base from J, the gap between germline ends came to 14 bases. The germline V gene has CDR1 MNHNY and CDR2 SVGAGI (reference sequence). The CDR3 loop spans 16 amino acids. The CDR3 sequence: CASSWLLWESNQPQHF. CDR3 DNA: TGTGCCAGCAGTTGGCTCCTTTGGGAGAGCAATCAGCCCCAGCATTTT.

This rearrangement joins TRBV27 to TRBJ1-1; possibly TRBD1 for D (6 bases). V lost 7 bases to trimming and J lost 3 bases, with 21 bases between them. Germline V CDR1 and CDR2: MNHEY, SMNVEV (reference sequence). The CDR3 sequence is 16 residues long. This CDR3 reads CASTAIGGGGYTEAFF. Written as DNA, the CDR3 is TGTGCCAGCACTGCAATCGGAGGGGGAGGGTACACTGAAGCTTTCTTT.

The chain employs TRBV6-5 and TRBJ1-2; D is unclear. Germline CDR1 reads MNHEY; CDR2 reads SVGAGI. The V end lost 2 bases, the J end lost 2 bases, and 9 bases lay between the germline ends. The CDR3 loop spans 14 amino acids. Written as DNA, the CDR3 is TGTGCCAGCAGTTACGCAGCGCCCAACTATGGCTACACCTTC. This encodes CASSYAAPNYGYTF.

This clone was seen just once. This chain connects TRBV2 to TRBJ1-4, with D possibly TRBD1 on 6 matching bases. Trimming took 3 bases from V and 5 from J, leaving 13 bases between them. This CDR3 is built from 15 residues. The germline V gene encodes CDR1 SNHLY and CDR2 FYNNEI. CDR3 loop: CASSDQGTINEKLFF. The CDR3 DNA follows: TGTGCCAGCAGTGACCAGGGGACTATCAATGAAAAACTGTTTTTT.

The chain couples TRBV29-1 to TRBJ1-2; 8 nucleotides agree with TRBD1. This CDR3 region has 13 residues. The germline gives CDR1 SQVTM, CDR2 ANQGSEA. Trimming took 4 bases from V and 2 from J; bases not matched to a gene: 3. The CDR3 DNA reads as TGCAGCGTTGTTCAGGGGGCAAACTATGGCTACACCTTC. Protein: CSVVQGANYGYTF.

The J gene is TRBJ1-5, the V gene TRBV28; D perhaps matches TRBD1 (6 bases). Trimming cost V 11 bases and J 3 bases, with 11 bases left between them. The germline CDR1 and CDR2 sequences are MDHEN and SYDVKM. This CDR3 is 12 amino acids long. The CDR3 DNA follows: TGTGCCGGGGGGGGCCCCAATCAGCCCCAGCATTTT. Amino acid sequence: CAGGGPNQPQHF.

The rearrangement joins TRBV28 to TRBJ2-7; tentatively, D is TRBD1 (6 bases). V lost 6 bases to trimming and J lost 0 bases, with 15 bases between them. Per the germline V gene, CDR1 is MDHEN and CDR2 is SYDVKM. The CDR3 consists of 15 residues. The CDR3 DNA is TGTGCCAGCAGACGTACCGGGACACGCTCCTACGAGCAGTACTTC. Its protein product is CASRRTGTRSYEQYF.

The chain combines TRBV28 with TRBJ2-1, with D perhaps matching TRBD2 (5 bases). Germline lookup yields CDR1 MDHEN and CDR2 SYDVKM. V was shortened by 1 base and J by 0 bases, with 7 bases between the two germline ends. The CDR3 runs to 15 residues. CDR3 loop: CASSLLGSSYNEQFF. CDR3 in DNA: TGTGCCAGCAGTTTATTGGGGAGCTCCTACAATGAGCAGTTCTTC.

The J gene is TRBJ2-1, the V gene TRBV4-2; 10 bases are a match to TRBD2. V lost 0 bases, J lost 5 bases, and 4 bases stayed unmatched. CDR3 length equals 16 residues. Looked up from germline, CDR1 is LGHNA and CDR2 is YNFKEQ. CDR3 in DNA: TGTGCCAGCAGCCAAGACGGGACTAGCGCCAACAATGAGCAGTTCTTC. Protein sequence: CASSQDGTSANNEQFF.

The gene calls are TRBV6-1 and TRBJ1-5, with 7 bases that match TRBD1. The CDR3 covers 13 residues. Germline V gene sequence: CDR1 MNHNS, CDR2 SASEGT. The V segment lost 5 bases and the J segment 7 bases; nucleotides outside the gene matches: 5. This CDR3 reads CASSRDRRQPQHF. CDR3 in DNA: TGTGCCAGCAGTCGGGACAGAAGACAGCCCCAGCATTTT.

CDR3 nucleotides: TGTGCCAGCAGCTTGTGGACAGCGAGGGATTCACCCCTCCACTTT. The encoded protein is CASSLWTARDSPLHF. The chain carries TRBV5-4 and TRBJ1-6; maybe TRBD1 (6 bases). Germline V CDR1 and CDR2: SGHNT, YYREEE (reference sequence). The CDR3 has 15 amino acids. Trimming removed 1 base from V and 8 bases from J, with 13 bases in between.

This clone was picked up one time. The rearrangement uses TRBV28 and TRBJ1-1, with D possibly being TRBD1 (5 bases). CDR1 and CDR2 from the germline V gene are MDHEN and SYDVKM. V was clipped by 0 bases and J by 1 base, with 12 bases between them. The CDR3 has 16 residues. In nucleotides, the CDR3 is TGTGCCAGCAGTTTATGGTCCTGGGGGGAGAACACTGAAGCTTTCTTT. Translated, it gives CASSLWSWGENTEAFF.

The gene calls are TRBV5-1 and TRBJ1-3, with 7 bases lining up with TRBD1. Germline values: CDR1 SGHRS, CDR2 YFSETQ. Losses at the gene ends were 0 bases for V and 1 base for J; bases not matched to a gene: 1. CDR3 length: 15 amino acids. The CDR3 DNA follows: TGCGCCAGCAGCTTGGACAGGGGATCTGGAAACACCATATATTTT. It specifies CASSLDRGSGNTIYF. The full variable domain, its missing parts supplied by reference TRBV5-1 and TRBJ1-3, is KAGVTQTPRYLIKTRGQQVTLSCSPISGHRSVSWYQQTPGQGLQFLFEYFSETQRNKGNFPGRFSGRQFSNSRSEMNVSTLELGDSALYLCASSLDRGSGNTIYFGEGSWLTVV.

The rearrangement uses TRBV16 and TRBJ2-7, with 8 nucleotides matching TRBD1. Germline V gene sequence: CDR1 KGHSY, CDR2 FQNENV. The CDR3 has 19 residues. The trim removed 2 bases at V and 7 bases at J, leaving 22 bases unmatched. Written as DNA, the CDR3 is TGTGCCAGCAGCCAAGGAAAGGGGCCCTCCCGGCAGGGGGCGCGAGAGCAGTACTTC. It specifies CASSQGKGPSRQGAREQYF. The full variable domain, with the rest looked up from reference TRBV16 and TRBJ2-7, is GEEVAQTPKHLVRGEGQKAKLYCAPIKGHSYVFWYQQVLKNEFKFLISFQNENVFDETGMPKERFSAKCLPNSPCSLEIQATKLEDSAVYFCASSQGKGPSRQGAREQYFGPGTRLTVT.

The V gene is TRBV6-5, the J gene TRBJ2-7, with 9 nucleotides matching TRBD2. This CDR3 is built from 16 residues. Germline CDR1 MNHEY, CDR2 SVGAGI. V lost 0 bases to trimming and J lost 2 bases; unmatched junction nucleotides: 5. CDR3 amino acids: CASSYSTLAGTYEQYF. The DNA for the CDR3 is TGTGCCAGCAGTTACTCAACGCTAGCGGGAACCTACGAGCAGTACTTC.

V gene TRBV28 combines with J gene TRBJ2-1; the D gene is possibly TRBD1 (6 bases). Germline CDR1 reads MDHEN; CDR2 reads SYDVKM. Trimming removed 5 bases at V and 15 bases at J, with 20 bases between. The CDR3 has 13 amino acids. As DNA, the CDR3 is TGTGCCAGCAGTCTAACCTACGACAGGTCTCCGTTCTTC. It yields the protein CASSLTYDRSPFF.

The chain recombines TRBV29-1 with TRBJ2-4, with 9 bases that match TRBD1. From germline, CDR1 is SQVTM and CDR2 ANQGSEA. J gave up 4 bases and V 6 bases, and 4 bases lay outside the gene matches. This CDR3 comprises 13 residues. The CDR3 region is CSVGTGLKNIQYF. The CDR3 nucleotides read TGCAGCGTCGGGACAGGGCTAAAAAACATTCAGTACTTC.

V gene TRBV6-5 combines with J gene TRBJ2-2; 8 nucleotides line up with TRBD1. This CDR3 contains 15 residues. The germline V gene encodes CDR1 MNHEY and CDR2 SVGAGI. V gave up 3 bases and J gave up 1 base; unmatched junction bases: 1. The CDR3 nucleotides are TGTGCCAGCAGTTATGGGACAGGGAACACCGGGGAGCTGTTTTTT. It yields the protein CASSYGTGNTGELFF.

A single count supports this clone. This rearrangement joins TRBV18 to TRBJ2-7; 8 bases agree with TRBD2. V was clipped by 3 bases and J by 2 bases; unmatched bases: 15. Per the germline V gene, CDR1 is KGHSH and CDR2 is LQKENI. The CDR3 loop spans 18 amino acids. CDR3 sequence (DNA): TGTGCCAGCTCACCCCTCCCGGGAGGGCAGGTTGATCCCTACGAGCAGTACTTC. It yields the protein CASSPLPGGQVDPYEQYF. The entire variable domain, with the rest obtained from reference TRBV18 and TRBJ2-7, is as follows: NAGVMQNPRHLVRRRGQEARLRCSPMKGHSHVYWYRQLPEEGLKFMVYLQKENIIDESGMPKERFSAEFPKEGPSILRIQQVVRGDSAAYFCASSPLPGGQVDPYEQYFGPGTRLTVT.

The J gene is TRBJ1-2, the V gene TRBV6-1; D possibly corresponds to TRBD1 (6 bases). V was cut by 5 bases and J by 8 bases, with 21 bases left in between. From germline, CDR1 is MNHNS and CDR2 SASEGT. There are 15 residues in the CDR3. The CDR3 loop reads CASSPTWAGARGYTF. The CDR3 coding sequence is TGTGCCAGCAGTCCTACATGGGCAGGGGCAAGGGGCTACACCTTC.

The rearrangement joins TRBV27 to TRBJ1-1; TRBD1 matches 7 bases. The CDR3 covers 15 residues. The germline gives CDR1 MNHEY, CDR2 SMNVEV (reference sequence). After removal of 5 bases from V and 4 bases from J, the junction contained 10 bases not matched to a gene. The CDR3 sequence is CASSPTTGLATEAFF. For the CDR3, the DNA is TGTGCCAGCAGTCCGACGACAGGGTTGGCCACTGAAGCTTTCTTT.

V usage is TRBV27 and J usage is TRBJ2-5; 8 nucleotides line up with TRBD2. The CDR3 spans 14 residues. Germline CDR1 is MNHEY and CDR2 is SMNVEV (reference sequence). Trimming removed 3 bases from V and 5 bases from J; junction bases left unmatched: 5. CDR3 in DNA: TGTGCCAGCAGTTTGGGACTAGTGAGGGAGACCCAGTACTTC. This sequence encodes CASSLGLVRETQYF.

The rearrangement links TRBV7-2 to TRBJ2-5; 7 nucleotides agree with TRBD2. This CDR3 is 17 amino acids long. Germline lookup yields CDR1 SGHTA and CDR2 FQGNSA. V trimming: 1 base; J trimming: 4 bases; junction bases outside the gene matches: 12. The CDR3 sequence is CASSLVGGSGSRETQYF. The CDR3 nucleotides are TGTGCCAGCAGCTTAGTCGGGGGGTCAGGGTCACGAGAGACCCAGTACTTC.